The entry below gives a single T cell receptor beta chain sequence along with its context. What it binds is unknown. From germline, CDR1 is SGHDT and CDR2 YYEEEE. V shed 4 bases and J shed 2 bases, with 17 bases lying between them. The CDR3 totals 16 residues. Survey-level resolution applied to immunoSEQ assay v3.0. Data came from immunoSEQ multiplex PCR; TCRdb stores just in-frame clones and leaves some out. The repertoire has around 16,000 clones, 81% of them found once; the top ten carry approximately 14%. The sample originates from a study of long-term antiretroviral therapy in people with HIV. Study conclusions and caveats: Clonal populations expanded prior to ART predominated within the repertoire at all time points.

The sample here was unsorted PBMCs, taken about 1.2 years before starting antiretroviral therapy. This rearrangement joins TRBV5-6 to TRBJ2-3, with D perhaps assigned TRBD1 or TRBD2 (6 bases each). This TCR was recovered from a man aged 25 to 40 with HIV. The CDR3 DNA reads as TGTGCCAGCAGCCCGGGGGCGCCTCCACACACAGATACGCAGTATTTT. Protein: CASSPGAPPHTDTQYF.